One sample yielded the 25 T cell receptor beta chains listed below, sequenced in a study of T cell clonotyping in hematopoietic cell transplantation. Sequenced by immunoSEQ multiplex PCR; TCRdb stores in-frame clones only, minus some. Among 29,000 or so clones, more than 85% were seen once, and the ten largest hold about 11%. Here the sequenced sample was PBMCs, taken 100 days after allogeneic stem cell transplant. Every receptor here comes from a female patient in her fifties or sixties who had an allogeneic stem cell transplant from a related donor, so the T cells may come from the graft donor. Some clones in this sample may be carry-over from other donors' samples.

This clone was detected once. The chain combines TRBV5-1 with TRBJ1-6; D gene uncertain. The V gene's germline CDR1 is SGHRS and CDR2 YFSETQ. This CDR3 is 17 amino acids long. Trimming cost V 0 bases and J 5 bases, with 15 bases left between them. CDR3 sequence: CASSLVGIPGDNSPLHF. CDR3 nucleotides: TGCGCCAGCAGCTTGGTAGGGATCCCCGGCGATAATTCACCCCTCCACTTT. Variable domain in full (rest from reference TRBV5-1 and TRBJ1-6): KAGVTQTPRYLIKTRGQQVTLSCSPISGHRSVSWYQQTPGQGLQFLFEYFSETQRNKGNFPGRFSGRQFSNSRSEMNVSTLELGDSALYLCASSLVGIPGDNSPLHFGNGTRLTVT.

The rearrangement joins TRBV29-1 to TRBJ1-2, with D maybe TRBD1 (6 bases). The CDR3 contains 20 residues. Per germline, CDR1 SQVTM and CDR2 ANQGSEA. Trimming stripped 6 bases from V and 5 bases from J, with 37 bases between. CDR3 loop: CSVATARGSVLGPTGYGYTF. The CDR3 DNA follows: TGCAGCGTCGCCACTGCCAGGGGTTCAGTTTTGGGCCCCACGGGGTATGGCTACACCTTC.

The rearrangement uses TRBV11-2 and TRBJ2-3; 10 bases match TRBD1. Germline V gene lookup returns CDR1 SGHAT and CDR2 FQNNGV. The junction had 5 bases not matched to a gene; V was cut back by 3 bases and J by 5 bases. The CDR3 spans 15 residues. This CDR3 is CASSLEGQGLDTQYF. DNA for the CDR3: TGTGCCAGCAGCTTGGAGGGACAGGGGCTAGATACGCAGTATTTT.

The CDR3 region has the DNA TGCGCCAGCAGCCAGAGGATGAACACTGAAGCTTTCTTT. Translated, it gives CASSQRMNTEAFF. This chain links TRBV4-1 with TRBJ1-1; D not certain. The CDR3 is made up of 13 amino acids. The V gene lost 3 bases and the J gene lost 0 bases, with 5 bases spanning the gap. Per germline, CDR1 MGHRA and CDR2 YSYEKL.

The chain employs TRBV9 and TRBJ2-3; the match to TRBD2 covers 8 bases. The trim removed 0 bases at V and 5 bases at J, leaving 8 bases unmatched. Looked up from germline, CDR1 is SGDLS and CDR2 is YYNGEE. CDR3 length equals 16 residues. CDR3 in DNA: TGTGCCAGCAGCGTAGCTCCGGGGGGGCCAGGAGATACGCAGTATTTT. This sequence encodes CASSVAPGGPGDTQYF.

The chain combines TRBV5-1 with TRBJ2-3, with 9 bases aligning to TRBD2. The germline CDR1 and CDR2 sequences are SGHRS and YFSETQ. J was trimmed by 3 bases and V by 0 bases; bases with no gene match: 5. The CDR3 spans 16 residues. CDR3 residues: CASSLGSLAGTDTQYF. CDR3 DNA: TGCGCCAGCAGCTTGGGATCCCTAGCGGGGACAGATACGCAGTATTTT.

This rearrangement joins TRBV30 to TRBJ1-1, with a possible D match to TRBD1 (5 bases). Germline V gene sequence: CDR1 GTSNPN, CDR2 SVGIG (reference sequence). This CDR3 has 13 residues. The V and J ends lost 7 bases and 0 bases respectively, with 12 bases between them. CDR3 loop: CAFSRGLNTEAFF. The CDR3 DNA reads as TGTGCCTTCTCCCGGGGCTTGAACACTGAAGCTTTCTTT.

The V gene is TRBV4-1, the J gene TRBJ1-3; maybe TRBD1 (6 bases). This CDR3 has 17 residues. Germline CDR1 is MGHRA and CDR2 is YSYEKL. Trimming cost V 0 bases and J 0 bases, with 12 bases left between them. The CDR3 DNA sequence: TGCGCCAGCAGCCAAGATCCTAGGGGGAGCTCTGGAAACACCATATATTTT. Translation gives CASSQDPRGSSGNTIYF.

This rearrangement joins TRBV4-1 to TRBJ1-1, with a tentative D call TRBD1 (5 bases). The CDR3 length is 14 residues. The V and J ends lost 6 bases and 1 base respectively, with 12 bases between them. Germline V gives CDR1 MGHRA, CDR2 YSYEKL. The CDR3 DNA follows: TGCGCCAGCAGACCATTCGGGACGAACACTGAAGCTTTCTTT. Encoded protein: CASRPFGTNTEAFF.

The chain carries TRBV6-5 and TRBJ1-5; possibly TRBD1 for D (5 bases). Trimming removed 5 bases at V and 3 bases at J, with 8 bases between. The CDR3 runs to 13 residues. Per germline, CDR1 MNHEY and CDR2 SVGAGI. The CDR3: CASSRGPNQPQHF. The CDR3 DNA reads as TGTGCCAGCAGTCGGGGCCCCAATCAGCCCCAGCATTTT.

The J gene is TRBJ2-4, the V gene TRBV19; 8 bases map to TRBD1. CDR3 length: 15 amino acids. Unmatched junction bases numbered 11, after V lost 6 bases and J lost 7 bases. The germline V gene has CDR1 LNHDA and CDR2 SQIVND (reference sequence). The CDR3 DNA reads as TGTGCCAGTAGCCTCATGGACAGGGCTTTGAACATTCAGTACTTC. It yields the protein CASSLMDRALNIQYF.

The CDR3 DNA reads TGTGCCAGCAGTGAGGAAGTGGGTTCACCCCTCCACTTT. Encoded protein: CASSEEVGSPLHF. The chain employs TRBV2 and TRBJ1-6; unclear D gene. V lost 3 bases and J lost 9, with 9 bases in between. CDR1 is SNHLY and CDR2 is FYNNEI in the germline V gene. The CDR3 has 13 amino acids.

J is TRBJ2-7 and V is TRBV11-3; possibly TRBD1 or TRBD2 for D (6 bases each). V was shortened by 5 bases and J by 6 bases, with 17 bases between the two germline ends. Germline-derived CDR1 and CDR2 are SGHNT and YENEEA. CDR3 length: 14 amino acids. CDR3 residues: CASSPGGGRFEQYF. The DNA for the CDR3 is TGTGCCAGCAGCCCCGGAGGGGGGCGGTTCGAGCAGTACTTC.

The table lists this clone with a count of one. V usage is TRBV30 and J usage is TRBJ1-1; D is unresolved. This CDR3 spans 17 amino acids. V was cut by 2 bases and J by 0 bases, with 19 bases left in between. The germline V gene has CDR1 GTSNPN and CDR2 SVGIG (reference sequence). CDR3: CAWSPPHPTMLNTEAFF. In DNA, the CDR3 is TGTGCCTGGAGTCCCCCGCACCCGACGATGTTGAACACTGAAGCTTTCTTT. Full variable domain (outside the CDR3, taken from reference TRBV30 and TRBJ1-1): SQTIHQWPATLVQPVGSPLSLECTVEGTSNPNLYWYRQAAGRGLQLLFYSVGIGQISSEVPQNLSASRPQDRQFILSSKKLLLSDSGFYLCAWSPPHPTMLNTEAFFGQGTRLTVV.

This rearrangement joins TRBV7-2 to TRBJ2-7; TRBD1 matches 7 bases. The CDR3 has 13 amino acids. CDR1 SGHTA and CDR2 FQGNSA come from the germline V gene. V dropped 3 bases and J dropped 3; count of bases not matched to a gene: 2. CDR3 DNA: TGTGCCAGCAGCTTCGGGACAGTCTACGAGCAGTACTTC. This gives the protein CASSFGTVYEQYF.

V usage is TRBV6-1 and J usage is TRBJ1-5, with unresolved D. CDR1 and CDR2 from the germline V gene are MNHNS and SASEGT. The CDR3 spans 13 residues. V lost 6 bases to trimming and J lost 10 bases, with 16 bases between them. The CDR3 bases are TGTGCCAGCAGCGACGGTGGGTTGAGTCCCCAGCATTTT. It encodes CASSDGGLSPQHF.

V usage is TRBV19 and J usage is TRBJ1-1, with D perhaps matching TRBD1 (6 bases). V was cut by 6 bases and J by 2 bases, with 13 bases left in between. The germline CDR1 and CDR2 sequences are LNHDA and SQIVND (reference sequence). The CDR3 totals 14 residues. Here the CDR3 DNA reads TGTGCCAGTAGCCTTGGACAGCCTAACACTGAAGCTTTCTTT. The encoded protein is CASSLGQPNTEAFF.

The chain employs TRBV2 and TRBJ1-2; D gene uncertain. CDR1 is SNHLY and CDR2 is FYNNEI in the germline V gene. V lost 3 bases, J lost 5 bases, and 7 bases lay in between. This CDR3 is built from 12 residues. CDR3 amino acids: CASSDEGYGYTF. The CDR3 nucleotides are TGTGCCAGCAGTGACGAGGGATATGGCTACACCTTC.

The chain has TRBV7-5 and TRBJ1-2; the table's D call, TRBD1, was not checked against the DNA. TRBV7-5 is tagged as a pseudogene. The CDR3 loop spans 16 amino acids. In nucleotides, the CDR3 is TGTGCCAGAAGCCGAAAGGGACAGGCCCACGTTACTGGCTACACCTTC. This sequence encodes CARSRKGQAHVTGYTF.

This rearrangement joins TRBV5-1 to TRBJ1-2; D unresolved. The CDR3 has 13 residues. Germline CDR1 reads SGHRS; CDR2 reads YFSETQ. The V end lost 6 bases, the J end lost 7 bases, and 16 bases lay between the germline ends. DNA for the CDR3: TGCGCCAGCACCCGGGTTGAGGGCCCTGGCTACACCTTC. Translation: CASTRVEGPGYTF.

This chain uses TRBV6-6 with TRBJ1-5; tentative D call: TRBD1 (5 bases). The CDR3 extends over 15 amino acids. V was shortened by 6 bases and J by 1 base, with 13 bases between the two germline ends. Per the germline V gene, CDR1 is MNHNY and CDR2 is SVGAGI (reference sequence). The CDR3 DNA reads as TGTGCCAGCAGATACGCAGGGTCGAGCAATCAGCCCCAGCATTTT. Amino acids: CASRYAGSSNQPQHF.

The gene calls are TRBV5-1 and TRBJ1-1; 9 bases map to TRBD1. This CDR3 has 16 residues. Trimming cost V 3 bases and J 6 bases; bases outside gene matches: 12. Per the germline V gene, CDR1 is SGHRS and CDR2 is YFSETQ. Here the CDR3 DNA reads TGCGCCAGCAGCTCACAACCTCGGGACAGGGACGCTGAAGCTTTCTTT. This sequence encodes CASSSQPRDRDAEAFF. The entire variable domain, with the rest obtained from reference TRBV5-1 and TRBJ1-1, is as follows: KAGVTQTPRYLIKTRGQQVTLSCSPISGHRSVSWYQQTPGQGLQFLFEYFSETQRNKGNFPGRFSGRQFSNSRSEMNVSTLELGDSALYLCASSSQPRDRDAEAFFGQGTRLTVV.

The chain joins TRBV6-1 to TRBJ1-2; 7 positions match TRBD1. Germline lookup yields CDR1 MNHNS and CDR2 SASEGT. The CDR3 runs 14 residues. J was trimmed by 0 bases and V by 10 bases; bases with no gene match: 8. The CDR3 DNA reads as TGTGCCACCCTAGACAGGGCCCCTAACTATGGCTACACCTTC. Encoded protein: CATLDRAPNYGYTF.

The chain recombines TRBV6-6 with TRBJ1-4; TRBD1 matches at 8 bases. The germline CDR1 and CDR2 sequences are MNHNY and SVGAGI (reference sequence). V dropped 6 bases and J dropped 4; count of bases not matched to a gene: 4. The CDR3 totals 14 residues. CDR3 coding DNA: TGTGCCAGCAGGGAGGACAGGGTTAATGAAAAACTGTTTTTT. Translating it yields CASREDRVNEKLFF.

In nucleotides, the CDR3 is TGTGCCAGCAGTTTAGTTGGGGCTTTGAACACTGAAGCTTTCTTT. Translation gives CASSLVGALNTEAFF. V usage is TRBV27 and J usage is TRBJ1-1; a possible D gene is TRBD1 (5 bases). V was cut by 2 bases and J by 0 bases, with 10 bases left in between. CDR1 is MNHEY, CDR2 SMNVEV, per germline (reference sequence). The CDR3 has 15 residues.